One and the same sample provided the 14 T cell receptor beta chains below, sequenced in a study of blood T cell repertoires in COVID-19. TCRdb's table, derived via immunoSEQ multiplex PCR, lists solely in-frame clones and lacks some. The sample contains 450,000 to 600,000 clones, roughly 87% of which appear only once. Sequencing used PBMCs or T cells enriched from blood (not recorded which). The receptors were gathered from a woman between 18 and 29 years old who had recovered from COVID-19.

This clone has only a few counts. In nucleotides, the CDR3 is TGTGCCAGCAGTTTAGGAAGCGGACAGGGCGATTTGGAAGCTTTCTTT. Its protein product is CASSLGSGQGDLEAFF. The chain recombines TRBV27 with TRBJ1-1; TRBD1 aligns across 8 bases. This CDR3 comprises 16 residues. Unmatched junction bases numbered 13, after V lost 2 bases and J lost 8 bases. Germline values: CDR1 MNHEY, CDR2 SMNVEV (reference sequence).

This rearrangement joins TRBV6-5 to TRBJ1-5; 7 bases match TRBD1. V trimming: 8 bases; J trimming: 4 bases; junction bases outside the gene matches: 5. The CDR3 covers 13 residues. Germline CDR1 is MNHEY and CDR2 is SVGAGI. CDR3 sequence (DNA): TGTGCCAGCGCGACGACAGGGAATCAGCCCCAGCATTTT. Amino acids: CASATTGNQPQHF.

The chain links TRBV19 to TRBJ1-1; 11 nucleotides match TRBD1. This CDR3 is built from 12 residues. Germline loops: CDR1 LNHDA, CDR2 SQIVND (reference sequence). With V trimmed by 8 bases and J by 5 bases, 1 base remained unmatched. The chain's CDR3 is CASWDRGTEAFF. The CDR3 DNA is TGTGCCAGTTGGGACAGGGGGACTGAAGCTTTCTTT.

The genes are TRBV11-3 and TRBJ2-3; D is undetermined. V lost 3 bases to trimming and J lost 5 bases, with 12 bases between them. This CDR3 has 14 amino acids. The germline V gene has CDR1 SGHNT and CDR2 YENEEA. In DNA, the CDR3 is TGTGCCAGCAGCTTGGGCAGGTTCGGAGATACGCAGTATTTT. It is translated as CASSLGRFGDTQYF.

J is TRBJ2-5 and V is TRBV7-7; the match to TRBD1 covers 7 bases. V gave up 5 bases and J gave up 4 bases; unmatched junction bases: 4. This CDR3 is 13 amino acids long. The germline V gene encodes CDR1 SSHAT and CDR2 FNYEAQ (reference sequence). CDR3 region: CASSQGTVETQYF. CDR3 coding DNA: TGTGCCAGCAGCCAGGGGACAGTAGAGACCCAGTACTTC.

CDR3 nucleotides: TGTGCCAGCAGCTTGGTAACGAACACCGGGGAGCTGTTTTTT. Encoded protein: CASSLVTNTGELFF. The V gene is TRBV5-4, the J gene TRBJ2-2; D is unresolved. The CDR3 runs to 14 residues. Trimming shortened V by 0 bases and J by 0 bases, and 3 bases separated the two germline ends. In germline, CDR1 is SGHNT, CDR2 YYREEE (reference sequence).

CDR3 in DNA: TGTGCCAGCAGCCTTTACAGGGGCCTAGCTTTCTTT. It specifies CASSLYRGLAFF. This rearrangement joins TRBV5-5 to TRBJ1-1; 7 nucleotides align to TRBD1. The V segment lost 4 bases and the J segment 10 bases; nucleotides outside the gene matches: 7. The CDR3 has 12 residues. Germline assignment: CDR1 SGHKS and CDR2 YYEKEE (reference sequence).

J is TRBJ1-1 and V is TRBV27; possible D gene TRBD1, 5 bases. There are 12 residues in the CDR3. Germline lookup yields CDR1 MNHEY and CDR2 SMNVEV (reference sequence). V was shortened by 8 bases and J by 5 bases, with 12 bases between the two germline ends. The CDR3 sequence: CASARRGTEAFF. The CDR3 nucleotides are TGTGCCAGCGCCCGGCGGGGGACTGAAGCTTTCTTT.

This chain links TRBV24-1 with TRBJ2-1; the match to TRBD2 covers 13 bases. The length of the CDR3 is 19 residues. The trim removed 4 bases at V and 0 bases at J, leaving 8 bases unmatched. The germline gives CDR1 KGHDR, CDR2 SFDVKD. CDR3 sequence reads: CATSDRTSGGRSSYNEQFF. The CDR3 DNA is TGTGCCACCAGTGACAGGACTAGCGGGGGCCGTAGCTCCTACAATGAGCAGTTCTTC.

The chain combines TRBV7-8 with TRBJ2-1; the D gene is possibly TRBD1 (5 bases). The germline V gene encodes CDR1 SGHVS and CDR2 FQNEAQ. The CDR3 runs to 13 residues. The V and J ends lost 5 bases and 4 bases respectively, with 9 bases between them. The CDR3 bases are TGTGCCAGCAGCCCACGACAGTACAATGAGCAGTTCTTC. This translates into CASSPRQYNEQFF.

This chain joins TRBV28 and TRBJ2-3; no firm D call. The V gene's germline CDR1 is MDHEN and CDR2 SYDVKM. Trimming shortened V by 5 bases and J by 1 base, and 10 bases separated the two germline ends. The CDR3 has 14 residues. The CDR3 nucleotides are TGTGCCAGCAGTAACGGTCCGGGCACAGATACGCAGTATTTT. This encodes CASSNGPGTDTQYF.

J is TRBJ1-1 and V is TRBV10-2; the D is unclear. The V gene's germline CDR1 is WSHSY and CDR2 SAAADI. Trimming took 6 bases from V and 1 from J, leaving 12 bases between them. This CDR3 region has 14 residues. The CDR3 nucleotides read TGCGCCAGCAGGAGAGGGTTCGGGAACACTGAAGCTTTCTTT. This codes for CASRRGFGNTEAFF.

Here the CDR3 reads CASQPQGLWGYTF. The CDR3 coding sequence is TGTGCCAGCCAACCGCAGGGGTTATGGGGCTACACCTTC. The V gene is TRBV2, the J gene TRBJ1-2, with D perhaps TRBD1 (6 bases). CDR3 size: 13 residues. V lost 8 bases to trimming and J lost 8 bases, with 18 bases between them. Germline values: CDR1 SNHLY, CDR2 FYNNEI.

V and J are TRBV28 and TRBJ1-2; perhaps TRBD1 as D (5 bases). Germline CDR1 MDHEN, CDR2 SYDVKM. Trimming removed 8 bases at V and 8 bases at J, with 12 bases between. The CDR3 consists of 11 residues. CDR3 sequence (DNA): TGTGCCAGCTTTTTCCGGGGGGGCTACACCTTC. Protein: CASFFRGGYTF.